The 6 T cell receptor beta chains listed next were all sequenced from one sample in a study of blood T cell repertoires in COVID-19. The repertoire was sequenced with immunoSEQ multiplex PCR; TCRdb's copy has only in-frame clones and lacks some. This sample carries about 230,000 clones, nearly 90% of them seen once, and the ten largest clones take around 4%. Sample: PBMCs or T cells enriched from blood (not recorded which). These receptors were taken from a woman in her 30s with acute COVID-19.

This chain connects TRBV1 to TRBJ1-2; no DNA check was done on the table's D call, TRBD1. TRBV1 is given as a pseudogene. CDR3 length equals 11 residues. CDR3 sequence reads: CTSRGAYGYTF. The DNA of the CDR3 is TGCACCAGCAGAGGGGCCTATGGCTACACCTTC.

V usage is TRBV11-2 and J usage is TRBJ2-5; TRBD2 might be the D (6 bases). From germline, CDR1 is SGHAT and CDR2 FQNNGV. V was pared by 6 bases and J by 4 bases, with 9 bases between. The CDR3 is made up of 12 amino acids. DNA of the CDR3: TGTGCCAGCAGTGGGGGGTCAGAGACCCAGTACTTC. This translates into CASSGGSETQYF. The whole variable domain, remainder taken from reference TRBV11-2 and TRBJ2-5, is EAGVAQSPRYKIIEKRQSVAFWCNPISGHATLYWYQQILGQGPKLLIQFQNNGVVDDSQLPKDRFSAERLKGVDSTLKIQPAKLEDSAVYLCASSGGSETQYFGPGTRLLVL.

The chain is built from TRBV28 and TRBJ1-1, with D unclear. The germline CDR1 and CDR2 sequences are MDHEN and SYDVKM. The length of the CDR3 is 12 residues. Trimming took 11 bases from V and 4 from J, leaving 14 bases between them. This CDR3 is CASKKRVTEAFF. For the CDR3, the DNA is TGTGCCTCAAAAAAGCGGGTCACTGAAGCTTTCTTT.

This chain joins TRBV20-1 and TRBJ2-3, with D possibly TRBD2 on 5 matching bases. The germline V gene encodes CDR1 DFQATT and CDR2 SNEGSKA (reference sequence). The V and J ends lost 5 bases and 5 bases respectively, with 8 bases between them. The CDR3 loop spans 11 amino acids. The CDR3 loop reads CSAHRGDTQYF. The CDR3 DNA sequence: TGCAGTGCTCACCGGGGAGATACGCAGTATTTT.

V is TRBV29-1 and J is TRBJ2-3; a weak D match, TRBD2 (7 bases). CDR3 length: 15 residues. Per germline, CDR1 SQVTM and CDR2 ANQGSEA. Trimming took 4 bases from V and 3 from J, leaving 17 bases between them. The CDR3 reads CSVGGGGVITDTQYF. CDR3 bases: TGCAGCGTTGGAGGAGGGGGGGTTATTACAGATACGCAGTATTTT.

This rearrangement joins TRBV6-5 to TRBJ2-1; D gene ambiguous. Germline assignment: CDR1 MNHEY and CDR2 SVGAGI. This CDR3 comprises 13 residues. The V end lost 8 bases, the J end lost 5 bases, and 13 bases lay between the germline ends. The CDR3 region is CASVRVLNNEQFF. As DNA, the CDR3 is TGTGCCAGCGTCCGGGTCCTGAACAATGAGCAGTTCTTC.